The 32 T cell receptor beta chains reported below all come from one sample, sequenced in a study of blood T cell repertoires in COVID-19. Libraries were prepared by immunoSEQ multiplex PCR; TCRdb keeps only in-frame clonotypes and omits some of them. The sample records 60,000 to 80,000 clones, roughly 85% being singletons. Input material: peripheral blood. These receptors were obtained from a man in his fifties with acute or convalescent COVID-19.

The rearrangement joins TRBV19 to TRBJ2-1, with D possibly matching TRBD1 (5 bases). Trimming shortened V by 9 bases and J by 7 bases, and 16 bases separated the two germline ends. The CDR3 runs 13 residues. Germline values: CDR1 LNHDA, CDR2 SQIVND (reference sequence). The CDR3 spells CASSVQGRNEQFF. Here the CDR3 DNA reads TGTGCCAGCTCGGTGCAGGGAAGGAATGAGCAGTTCTTC.

V and J are TRBV24-1 and TRBJ1-4, with TRBD1 matching over 10 bases. CDR1 KGHDR and CDR2 SFDVKD come from the germline V gene. The CDR3 runs to 13 residues. Trimming at V came to 10 bases and at J to 5 bases, leaving 3 bases not matched to a gene. In DNA form, the CDR3 reads TGTGCCACTTCGGACAGGGGGAATGAAAAACTGTTTTTT. Residues: CATSDRGNEKLFF.

The chain carries TRBV28 and TRBJ1-2; D possibly corresponds to TRBD1 (5 bases). Germline V gene sequence: CDR1 MDHEN, CDR2 SYDVKM. The length of the CDR3 is 20 residues. The V end was cut by 3 bases, the J end by 3 bases, with 29 bases between. CDR3 bases: TGTGCCAGCAGTTTCGCCCTTCTACGCGAGACCGGGAGAGGGGACTATGGCTACACCTTC. It specifies CASSFALLRETGRGDYGYTF.

The gene calls are TRBV5-3 and TRBJ1-1, with 9 bases fitting TRBD1. TRBV5-3 is classed as an ORF, of uncertain function. CDR3 length equals 15 residues. The ends lost 3 bases at V and 0 bases at J; junction bases unmatched: 3. The CDR3 loop is CARSYRDRVNTEAFF. The DNA of the CDR3 is TGTGCCAGAAGCTATAGGGACAGGGTGAACACTGAAGCTTTCTTT.

V gene TRBV7-3 combines with J gene TRBJ2-3; a weak D match, TRBD2 (7 bases). Trimming cost V 2 bases and J 6 bases, with 15 bases left between them. The length of the CDR3 is 15 residues. From germline, CDR1 is SGHTA and CDR2 FQGTGA. The CDR3 coding sequence is TGTGCCAGCAGCTTACTAGGGGGGGCCGTTGATACGCAGTATTTT. This encodes CASSLLGGAVDTQYF. Using reference TRBV7-3 and TRBJ2-3 for the parts outside the CDR3, the full variable domain is GAGVSQTPSNKVTEKGKYVELRCDPISGHTALYWYRQSLGQGPEFLIYFQGTGAADDSGLPNDRFFAVRPEGSVSTLKIQRTERGDSAVYLCASSLLGGAVDTQYFGPGTRLTVL.

A single count supports this clone. This chain connects TRBV18 to TRBJ2-3; D not resolved. V gave up 6 bases and J gave up 0 bases, with 13 bases separating them. Germline lookup yields CDR1 KGHSH and CDR2 LQKENI. CDR3 length equals 15 residues. CDR3 sequence (DNA): TGTGCCAGCTCCCCGACATTTACTAGCACAGATACGCAGTATTTT. This translates into CASSPTFTSTDTQYF. Complete variable domain (other parts from reference TRBV18 and TRBJ2-3): NAGVMQNPRHLVRRRGQEARLRCSPMKGHSHVYWYRQLPEEGLKFMVYLQKENIIDESGMPKERFSAEFPKEGPSILRIQQVVRGDSAAYFCASSPTFTSTDTQYFGPGTRLTVL.

The rearrangement joins TRBV3-1 (or the pseudogene TRBV3-2) to TRBJ1-2; 12 bases line up with TRBD1. Germline trimming cut 0 bases from V and 0 bases from J; bases unmatched to any gene: 5. Germline lookup yields CDR1 LGHDT and CDR2 YNNKEL (reference sequence). CDR3 size: 18 residues. Written as DNA, the CDR3 is TGTGCCAGCAGCCAAGATTTGGGACAGGGGGCTACTAACTATGGCTACACCTTC. This sequence encodes CASSQDLGQGATNYGYTF.

The chain is built from TRBV11-2 and TRBJ1-1, with a possible D match to TRBD1 (6 bases). Trimming removed 1 base from V and 9 bases from J, with 12 bases in between. The germline V gene encodes CDR1 SGHAT and CDR2 FQNNGV. The CDR3 covers 13 residues. CDR3 in DNA: TGTGCCAGCAGCTTAGGTGACAGGATGAAAGCTTTCTTT. Amino acids: CASSLGDRMKAFF.

The rearrangement uses TRBV6-4 and TRBJ2-3; 10 bases line up with TRBD2. The CDR3 extends over 16 amino acids. J lost 0 bases, V lost 4 bases, and 4 bases had no gene match. Germline V lookup: CDR1 MRHNA, CDR2 SNTAGT. CDR3 nucleotide sequence: TGTGCCAGCAGTGTGGCAGCGGGGGGGAGCACAGATACGCAGTATTTT. Encoded protein: CASSVAAGGSTDTQYF.

The chain has TRBV11-1 and TRBJ2-5, with TRBD2 as a possible D gene (5 bases). The CDR3 runs to 14 residues. Per the germline V gene, CDR1 is SGHAT and CDR2 is FQDESV (reference sequence). V dropped 3 bases and J dropped 7 bases, with 15 bases sitting between them. The CDR3 loop reads CASSFSDLRATQYF. The CDR3 DNA reads as TGTGCCAGCAGCTTTTCGGACCTGCGGGCGACCCAGTACTTC.

The V call is TRBV12-3 or TRBV12-4, the J call TRBJ2-1; no definite D call. V was shortened by 3 bases and J by 0 bases, with 3 bases between the two germline ends. The CDR3 runs 13 residues. The CDR3 sequence is CASSFSSYNEQFF. The CDR3 bases are TGTGCCAGCAGTTTCAGCTCCTACAATGAGCAGTTCTTC.

The V and J genes are TRBV10-3 and TRBJ1-3; the D is unclear. CDR1 is ENHRY and CDR2 is SYGVKD in the germline V gene. This CDR3 is built from 14 residues. V dropped 6 bases and J dropped 1 base, with 10 bases sitting between them. The CDR3 loop is CAIRAAGSGNTIYF. The DNA of the CDR3 is TGTGCCATCAGAGCGGCGGGATCTGGAAACACCATATATTTT.

The J gene is TRBJ1-4, the V gene TRBV5-1; 9 nucleotides line up with TRBD1. The germline V gene has CDR1 SGHRS and CDR2 YFSETQ. The CDR3 runs to 15 residues. Losses at the gene ends were 5 bases for V and 7 bases for J; bases not matched to a gene: 9. CDR3 loop: CASSSGQGHPEKLFF. The CDR3 coding sequence is TGCGCCAGCAGTTCGGGACAGGGTCACCCTGAAAAACTGTTTTTT.

This sequence joins TRBV6-5 and TRBJ2-7, with D perhaps matching TRBD1 (6 bases). CDR1 and CDR2 (germline): MNHEY, SVGAGI. The V gene lost 4 bases and the J gene lost 1 base, with 11 bases spanning the gap. The CDR3 has 14 residues. As DNA, the CDR3 is TGTGCCAGCAGTTCAACAGGACAGTCCTACGAGCAGTACTTC. Its translation: CASSSTGQSYEQYF.

The chain links TRBV5-4 to TRBJ2-1, with TRBD1 as a possible D gene (5 bases). The V gene's germline CDR1 is SGHNT and CDR2 YYREEE (reference sequence). V was pared by 1 base and J by 5 bases, with 7 bases between. The CDR3 loop spans 13 amino acids. This CDR3 is CASSLPRDNEQFF. The CDR3 nucleotides read TGTGCCAGCAGCTTGCCCAGGGACAATGAGCAGTTCTTC.

This clone was observed once. The germline gene is not matched at one end of the junction; a read error may be the cause. The J gene is TRBJ2-5, the V gene TRBV5-6, with D uncertain. The germline gives CDR1 SGHDT, CDR2 YYEEEE. This CDR3 is built from 13 residues. The CDR3 protein is CASSLPPLEAQYF. The DNA of the CDR3 is TGTGCCAGCAGCTTGCCGCCATTAGAGGCCCAGTACTTC.

Remarks on this clone: The junction shows a germline mismatch at one end, possibly a read error. The V and J genes are TRBV4-1 and TRBJ2-7, with D possibly matching TRBD2 (6 bases). The CDR3 extends over 15 amino acids. Germline lookup yields CDR1 MGHRA and CDR2 YSYEKL. CDR3 sequence: CASSQETGTGTSQGF. The CDR3 DNA follows: TGCGCCAGCAGCCAAGAGACCGGTACCGGGACTTCCCAGGGATTC.

The rearrangement links TRBV5-5 to TRBJ2-5, with D possibly matching TRBD1 (6 bases). This CDR3 region has 15 residues. V was clipped by 0 bases and J by 5 bases, with 14 bases between them. Germline V gene data show CDR1 as SGHKS and CDR2 as YYEKEE (reference sequence). The CDR3 loop is CASSLAARGWETQYF. The CDR3 region has the DNA TGTGCCAGCAGCTTGGCCGCAAGGGGGTGGGAGACCCAGTACTTC.

The rearrangement joins TRBV10-1 to TRBJ1-6; a possible D gene is TRBD1 (6 bases). Germline V gene data show CDR1 as WNHNN and CDR2 as SYGVQD (reference sequence). This CDR3 comprises 13 residues. Trimming took 5 bases from V and 7 from J, leaving 9 bases between them. The CDR3 reads CASSLDSNSPLHF. CDR3 sequence (DNA): TGCGCCAGCAGTTTGGACAGCAATTCACCCCTCCACTTT.

The chain combines TRBV5-1 with TRBJ2-1; 8 bases are shared with TRBD2. Looked up from germline, CDR1 is SGHRS and CDR2 is YFSETQ. With 0 bases clipped from V and 0 bases from J, the junction kept 5 bases outside the gene matches. The CDR3 runs 17 residues. The CDR3 region has the DNA TGCGCCAGCAGCTTGGCAGCGGCGGGGGGCTCCTACAATGAGCAGTTCTTC. Its protein is CASSLAAAGGSYNEQFF.

V is TRBV29-1 and J is TRBJ2-5; 15 nucleotides match TRBD2. This CDR3 comprises 15 residues. Germline V lookup: CDR1 SQVTM, CDR2 ANQGSEA. J was trimmed by 4 bases and V by 4 bases; bases with no gene match: 4. In nucleotides, the CDR3 is TGCAGCGTTGCGGGACTAGCGGGGGGTGGAGAGACCCAGTACTTC. Protein: CSVAGLAGGGETQYF.

V and J are TRBV2 and TRBJ1-2; possible D gene TRBD1, 6 bases. The CDR3 is made up of 14 amino acids. In germline, CDR1 is SNHLY, CDR2 FYNNEI. Trimming pared 6 bases from V and 7 bases from J, leaving 18 bases between. The CDR3: CASSPIPGEGGYTF. In nucleotides, the CDR3 is TGTGCCAGCAGCCCAATACCAGGGGAGGGTGGCTACACCTTC. Together with reference TRBV2 and TRBJ1-2, the CDR3 gives the full variable domain: EPEVTQTPSHQVTQMGQEVILRCVPISNHLYFYWYRQILGQKVEFLVSFYNNEISEKSEIFDDQFSVERPDGSNFTLKIRSTKLEDSAMYFCASSPIPGEGGYTFGSGTRLTVV.

V usage is TRBV4-2 and J usage is TRBJ2-1; D possibly corresponds to TRBD2 (5 bases). The CDR3 length is 13 residues. V gave up 6 bases and J gave up 5 bases, with 11 bases separating them. The germline V gene has CDR1 LGHNA and CDR2 YNFKEQ. Written as DNA, the CDR3 is TGTGCCAGCAGTCGACTATCTAACAATGAGCAGTTCTTC. Its protein is CASSRLSNNEQFF.

CDR3 region: CASSSTSGGSGANVLTF. The CDR3 DNA is TGTGCCAGCAGCTCGACTAGCGGGGGCTCTGGGGCCAACGTCCTGACTTTC. The J gene is TRBJ2-6, the V gene TRBV7-2, with TRBD2 matching 12 bases. This CDR3 is 17 amino acids long. CDR1 is SGHTA and CDR2 is FQGNSA in the germline V gene. J gave up 0 bases and V 4 bases, and 1 base lay outside the gene matches.

V and J are TRBV5-6 and TRBJ2-5; possible D gene TRBD2, 7 bases. V was pared by 1 base and J by 5 bases, with 9 bases between. The CDR3 covers 13 residues. Germline V gene sequence: CDR1 SGHDT, CDR2 YYEEEE. CDR3: CASSLRGGETQYF. The DNA for the CDR3 is TGTGCCAGCAGCTTGAGGGGGGGCGAGACCCAGTACTTC.

This chain joins TRBV5-5 and TRBJ1-1, with 9 bases lining up with TRBD1. V gave up 0 bases and J gave up 5 bases; unmatched junction bases: 8. The CDR3 covers 16 residues. CDR1 and CDR2 from the germline V gene are SGHKS and YYEKEE (reference sequence). The CDR3, as DNA: TGTGCCAGCAGCTTGGGGGTGGGACAGGGTTTAACTGAAGCTTTCTTT. It specifies CASSLGVGQGLTEAFF.

The chain combines TRBV2 with TRBJ2-1; D gene ambiguous. The ends were cut back, 2 bases at V and 6 bases at J, with 5 bases in the middle. Germline CDR1 SNHLY, CDR2 FYNNEI. The CDR3 sequence is 12 residues long. The CDR3 loop is CASSELSNEQFF. CDR3 nucleotides: TGTGCCAGCAGTGAACTCAGCAATGAGCAGTTCTTC.

This clone occurred once. This sequence joins TRBV6-1 and TRBJ2-3; 7 bases agree with TRBD2. The CDR3 runs 18 residues. V gave up 4 bases and J gave up 0 bases; unmatched junction bases: 13. The germline V gene has CDR1 MNHNS and CDR2 SASEGT. CDR3 nucleotide sequence: TGTGCCAGCAGTGGGAGCGGGGTCTCCGTCCTTAGCACAGATACGCAGTATTTT. Translation: CASSGSGVSVLSTDTQYF.

A single count supports this clone. This chain joins TRBV9 and TRBJ1-3, with TRBD1 matching 8 bases. CDR1 is SGDLS and CDR2 is YYNGEE in the germline V gene. J gave up 3 bases and V 2 bases, and 10 bases lay outside the gene matches. The CDR3 contains 17 residues. CDR3 region: CASSVSYQGASGNTIYF. The CDR3 region has the DNA TGTGCCAGCAGCGTGTCGTATCAGGGGGCGAGTGGAAACACCATATATTTT.

This chain uses TRBV12-3 or TRBV12-4 with TRBJ1-2; TRBD1 might be the D (5 bases). This CDR3 comprises 13 residues. The germline V and J ends were trimmed by 4 bases and 4 bases, with 10 bases remaining between them. CDR3 protein: CASSYGGGYGYTF. For the CDR3, the DNA is TGTGCCAGCAGTTATGGGGGGGGCTATGGCTACACCTTC.

V usage is TRBV15 and J usage is TRBJ1-2; TRBD1 might be the D (5 bases). Germline values: CDR1 LNHNV, CDR2 YYDKDF (reference sequence). The CDR3 is 14 residues long. V gave up 0 bases and J gave up 2 bases, with 7 bases separating them. The CDR3 is CATSREGGNYGYTF. CDR3 DNA sequence: TGTGCCACCAGCAGAGAGGGGGGGAACTATGGCTACACCTTC.

The chain is built from TRBV15 and TRBJ2-7; 7 bases line up with TRBD1. The CDR3 has 14 residues. The germline gives CDR1 LNHNV, CDR2 YYDKDF (reference sequence). J lost 3 bases, V lost 0 bases, and 2 bases had no gene match. CDR3 amino acids: CATSREGGRYEQYF. CDR3 DNA sequence: TGTGCCACCAGCAGAGAAGGGGGCCGCTACGAGCAGTACTTC.